The TCR beta chain under discussion was sequenced for a study of blood T cell repertoires in COVID-19. At the level of the study: PBMCs, B-cell-depleted T cells, or T cells provided the cDNA or gDNA that made up the material.

As processed by the authors: Reference gene primer amplification gave nucleated cell count estimates. Assay used: immunoSEQ multiplex PCR; TCRdb lists only in-frame clones, some missing. For V, J and clone size, that table is used; D and trimming come from the DNA. The top ten clones hold 5.4% of a sample with 75,000 to 95,000 clones, 60% to 85% of them seen once. V was trimmed by 4 bases and J by 2 bases, leaving 16 bases between them. CDR3 length: 16 amino acids. Per germline, CDR1 SGHTS and CDR2 YDEGEE. The clonotype comes from a woman at least 80 years old with active or convalescent COVID-19. The specimen sequenced was peripheral blood. The chain joins TRBV5-8 to TRBJ2-1, with D possibly matching TRBD2 (6 bases). Here the CDR3 DNA reads TGTGCCAGCAGCGGTCCGGGACTGAAGCCCTACAATGAGCAGTTCTTC. It yields the protein CASSGPGLKPYNEQFF.